The entry that follows covers one T cell receptor (beta chain) sequence. Its specific antigen is unknown. Per-nucleotide qualities are absent, and no much larger clonotype sits a single base away. The sample comes from a study of blood T cell repertoires in COVID-19 (dated by TCRdb to about 2020). Regarding the complete study: Samples covering the acute and convalescent phases of COVID-19 were provided by collaborators in the United States, Italy and Spain. Nearly every sample came with metadata listing a de-identified subject ID, COVID-19 status, age in years and sex. The repertoires were made available in a free public database intended to serve as a resource for research on the immune response to SARS-CoV-2. HLA class I and class II types, where available, came from metadata supplied by the sample provider rather than from assay-based typing. Deeply sampled blood TCRbeta repertoires from subjects exposed to, actively infected with, or recovered from COVID-19 were included in the dataset. The prospective study material was composed of cDNA or gDNA derived from T cells, B-cell-depleted T cells, or PBMCs. The samples were drawn from the first 160 participants of the ongoing ImmuneRACE study and from 950 to 1,500 subjects provided by 6 global collaborators.

The immunoSEQ Assay, a bias-controlled multiplex PCR, was used to amplify TCRbeta CDR3 regions from genomic DNA. Per the original workflow: The number of nucleated cells in each sample was estimated by amplification of reference gene primers within the assay. To quantify the absolute abundance of each unique TCRbeta CDR3 rearrangement, sequence reads were collapsed and filtered. For each sample, productive Simpson clonality was calculated as the square root of Simpson's diversity index over productive rearrangements. The source is immuneACCESS, and TCRdb retained only in-frame sequences with V and J called. Part of the clones is not carried over; for the studies checked, unresolved V genes explain less than half of this, and the remainder is unexplained. For V, J and clone size, that table is used; D and trimming come from the DNA. In all, the sample holds about 260,000 clones, and roughly 84% of those were seen once. About 1.5% of the sample is taken by the ten largest.

Samples from volunteer blood donors who had recovered from COVID-19 were contributed by a second Seattle source. Collaborating institutions collected whole blood in K2EDTA tubes following their own protocols. For TCRbeta analysis, collaborator samples were shipped as frozen whole blood, as isolated PBMCs, or as DNA extracted from either sample type. Broad study findings and their caveats: How much clinical and demographic metadata was included differed by source and by participant, and the metadata was provided uncurated.

V and J lose 0 bases and 5 bases, and a span of 10 bases separates them. Its CDR3 holds 13 amino acids, cysteine through phenylalanine. Solely the CDR3 DNA is kept, with 39 bases framed from the first base. The germline V gene (reference sequence) sets CDR1 to GTSNPN and CDR2 to SVGIG. This receptor was obtained from a woman aged 35 to 49 who had recovered from COVID-19. The specimen was peripheral blood. In this chain, TRBV30 is recombined with TRBJ1-1; the D gene is unclear. This receptor has the CDR3 CAWSVLVGTEAFF. The bases are TGTGCCTGGAGTGTACTAGTAGGGACTGAAGCTTTCTTT.